The subject of this entry is one TCR beta chain. Its antigen is not known. In building TCR beta libraries, iRepertoire HTBI primers were used together with Arm-PCR of CDR3 regions. TCRdb re-called the multiplex PCR reads through MiXCR, storing one row per CDR3 protein. The sample has roughly 700,000 distinct CDR3 sequences; roughly 30% are singletons. This record belongs to a study of regulatory T cells in long-lasting Graves disease. Study summary: The criterion for persistent Graves' disease was over 5 years of antithyroid drugs with positive TSH receptor antibodies.

The time point: persistent/refractory GD, antithyroid drugs over 5 years with positive TRAb. PBMC-extracted RNA yielded the TCR library. V shed 2 bases and J 0 bases; nucleotides not matched to a gene: 8. The CDR3 runs to 16 residues. Germline-derived CDR1 and CDR2 are SGHRS and YFSETQ. Study observations and caveats: Persistent disease preferred TRBV28, TRBJ1-2 and TRBJ2-5. Investigators studied peripheral blood only, not thyroid tissue. Persistent Graves' patients showed reduced TCR diversity versus newly diagnosed patients.

The chain carries TRBV5-1 and TRBJ2-7; the match to TRBD2 covers 7 bases. The receptor was derived from a female donor with Graves disease. This specimen consisted of peripheral blood mononuclear cells (PBMCs), obtained when the disease was refractory, from a patient treated with antithyroid drugs. The CDR3 here is CASSFEAGRSSYEQYF. In nucleotides, the CDR3 is TGCGCCAGCAGCTTTGAAGCGGGACGAAGCTCCTACGAGCAGTACTTC.